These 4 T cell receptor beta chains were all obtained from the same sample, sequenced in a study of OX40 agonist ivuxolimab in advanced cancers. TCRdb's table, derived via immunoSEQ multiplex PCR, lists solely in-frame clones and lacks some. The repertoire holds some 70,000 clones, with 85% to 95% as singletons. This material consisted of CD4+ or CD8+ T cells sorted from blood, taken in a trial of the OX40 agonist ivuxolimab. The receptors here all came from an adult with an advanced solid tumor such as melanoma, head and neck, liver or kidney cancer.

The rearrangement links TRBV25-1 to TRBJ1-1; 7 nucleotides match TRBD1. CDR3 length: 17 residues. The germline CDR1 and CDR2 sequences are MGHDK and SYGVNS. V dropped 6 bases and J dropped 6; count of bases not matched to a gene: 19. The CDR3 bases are TGTGCCAGCAGCAGTCGGGGTCAGGGGGGATTTTTTGCTGAAGCTTTCTTT. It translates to CASSSRGQGGFFAEAFF. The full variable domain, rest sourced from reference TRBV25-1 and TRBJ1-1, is EADIYQTPRYLVIGTGKKITLECSQTMGHDKMYWYQQDPGMELHLIHYSYGVNSTEKGDLSSESTVSRIRTEHFPLTLESARPSHTSQYLCASSSRGQGGFFAEAFFGQGTRLTVV.

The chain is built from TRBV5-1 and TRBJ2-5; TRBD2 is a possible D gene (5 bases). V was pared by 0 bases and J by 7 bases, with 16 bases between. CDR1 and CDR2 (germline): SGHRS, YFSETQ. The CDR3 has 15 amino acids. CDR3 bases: TGCGCCAGCAGCTTGGTTGCGGGTGGGGAAGCGACCCAGTACTTC. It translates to CASSLVAGGEATQYF.

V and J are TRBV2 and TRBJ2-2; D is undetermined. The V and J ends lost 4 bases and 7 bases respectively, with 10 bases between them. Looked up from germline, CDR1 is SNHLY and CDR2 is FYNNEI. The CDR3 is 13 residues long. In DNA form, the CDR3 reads TGTGCCAGCAGTGTCTTGGGGAACGGGGAGCTGTTTTTT. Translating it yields CASSVLGNGELFF.

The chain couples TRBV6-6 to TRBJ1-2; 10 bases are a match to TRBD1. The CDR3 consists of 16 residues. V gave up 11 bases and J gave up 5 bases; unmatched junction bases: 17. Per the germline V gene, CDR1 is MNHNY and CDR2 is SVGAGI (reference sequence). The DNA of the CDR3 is TGTGCCTCCTTACCCGGGACAGGGGAATTAGATTATGGCTACACCTTC. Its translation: CASLPGTGELDYGYTF.